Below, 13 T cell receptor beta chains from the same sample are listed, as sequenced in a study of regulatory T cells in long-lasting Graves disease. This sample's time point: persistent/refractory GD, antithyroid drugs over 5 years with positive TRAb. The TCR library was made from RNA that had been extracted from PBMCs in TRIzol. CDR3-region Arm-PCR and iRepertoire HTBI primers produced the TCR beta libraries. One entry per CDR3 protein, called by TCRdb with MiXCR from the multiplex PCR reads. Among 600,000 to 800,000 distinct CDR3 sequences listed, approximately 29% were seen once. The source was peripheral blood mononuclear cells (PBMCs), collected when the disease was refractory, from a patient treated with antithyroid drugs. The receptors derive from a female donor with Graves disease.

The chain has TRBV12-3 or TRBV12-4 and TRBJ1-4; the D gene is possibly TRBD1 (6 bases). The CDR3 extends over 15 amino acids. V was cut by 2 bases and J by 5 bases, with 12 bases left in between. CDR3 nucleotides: TGTGCCAGCAGTTTACTCGACAGGACAAATGAAAAACTGTTTTTT. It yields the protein CASSLLDRTNEKLFF.

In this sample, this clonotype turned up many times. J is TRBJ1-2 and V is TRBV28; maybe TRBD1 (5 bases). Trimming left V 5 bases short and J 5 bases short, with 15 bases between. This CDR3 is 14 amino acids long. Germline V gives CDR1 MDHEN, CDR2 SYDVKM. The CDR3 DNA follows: TGTGCCAGCAGTGAACAGGTTAACGTTTATGGCTACACCTTC. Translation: CASSEQVNVYGYTF.

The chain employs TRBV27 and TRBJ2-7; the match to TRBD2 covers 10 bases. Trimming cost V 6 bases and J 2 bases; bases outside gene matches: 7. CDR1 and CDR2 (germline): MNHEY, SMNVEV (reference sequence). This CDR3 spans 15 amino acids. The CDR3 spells CASRVGTSATYEQYF. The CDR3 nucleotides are TGTGCCAGCAGGGTAGGGACTAGCGCCACCTACGAGCAGTACTTC.

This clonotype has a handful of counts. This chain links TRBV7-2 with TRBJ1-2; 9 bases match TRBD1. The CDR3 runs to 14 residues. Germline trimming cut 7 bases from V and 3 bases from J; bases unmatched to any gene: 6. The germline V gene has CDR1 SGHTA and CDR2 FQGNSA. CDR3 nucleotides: TGTGCCAGCACCCGGGACAGGGAACACTATGGCTACACCTTC. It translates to CASTRDREHYGYTF.

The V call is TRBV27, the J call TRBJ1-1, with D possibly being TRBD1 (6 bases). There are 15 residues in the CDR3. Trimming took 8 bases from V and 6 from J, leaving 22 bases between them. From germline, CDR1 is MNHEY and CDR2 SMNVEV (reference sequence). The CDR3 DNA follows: TGTGCCAGCCGCGGAGAAGGGGGGATAGCCTCTGAAGCTTTCTTT. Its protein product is CASRGEGGIASEAFF.

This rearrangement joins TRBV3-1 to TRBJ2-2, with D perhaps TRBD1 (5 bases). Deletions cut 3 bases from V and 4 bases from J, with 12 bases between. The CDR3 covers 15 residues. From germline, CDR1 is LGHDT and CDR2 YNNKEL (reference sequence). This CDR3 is CASSQGLYSTGELFF. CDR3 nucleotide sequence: TGTGCCAGCAGCCAGGGGCTGTATAGCACCGGGGAGCTGTTTTTT.

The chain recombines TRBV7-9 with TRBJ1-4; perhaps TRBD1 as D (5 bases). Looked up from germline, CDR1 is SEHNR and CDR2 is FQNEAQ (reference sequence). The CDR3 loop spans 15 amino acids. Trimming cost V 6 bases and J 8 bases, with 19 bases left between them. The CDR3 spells CASREGGTQGEKLFF. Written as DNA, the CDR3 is TGTGCCAGCAGAGAGGGAGGGACTCAAGGGGAAAAACTGTTTTTT.

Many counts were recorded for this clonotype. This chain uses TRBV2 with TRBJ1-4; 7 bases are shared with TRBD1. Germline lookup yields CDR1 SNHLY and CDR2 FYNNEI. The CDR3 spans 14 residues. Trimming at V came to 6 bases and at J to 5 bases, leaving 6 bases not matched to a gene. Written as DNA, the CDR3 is TGTGCCAGCAGGGAGTCGACAGGGAATGAAAAACTGTTTTTT. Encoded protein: CASRESTGNEKLFF.

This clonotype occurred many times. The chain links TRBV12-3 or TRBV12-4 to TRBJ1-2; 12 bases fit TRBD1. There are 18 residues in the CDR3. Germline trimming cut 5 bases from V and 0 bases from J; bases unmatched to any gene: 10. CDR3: CASSRRGQGALANYGYTF. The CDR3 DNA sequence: TGTGCCAGCAGTCGCCGGGGACAGGGGGCCCTTGCTAACTATGGCTACACCTTC.

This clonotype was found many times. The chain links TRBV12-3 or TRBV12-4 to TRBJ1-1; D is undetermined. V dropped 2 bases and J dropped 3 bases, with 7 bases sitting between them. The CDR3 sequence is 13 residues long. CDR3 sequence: CASSLRTDTEAFF. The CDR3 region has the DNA TGTGCCAGCAGTTTAAGGACGGACACTGAAGCTTTCTTT.

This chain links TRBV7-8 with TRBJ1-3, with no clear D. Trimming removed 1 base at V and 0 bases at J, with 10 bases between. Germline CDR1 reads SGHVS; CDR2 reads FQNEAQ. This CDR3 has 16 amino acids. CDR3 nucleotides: TGTGCCAGCAGCTTAGGGGGTGATTACTCTGGAAACACCATATATTTT. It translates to CASSLGGDYSGNTIYF.

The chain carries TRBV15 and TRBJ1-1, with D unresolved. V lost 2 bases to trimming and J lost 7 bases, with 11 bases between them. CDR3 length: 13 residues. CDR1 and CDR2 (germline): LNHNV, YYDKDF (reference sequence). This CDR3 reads CATSRPNWDEAFF. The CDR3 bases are TGTGCCACCAGCAGACCGAATTGGGATGAAGCTTTCTTT.

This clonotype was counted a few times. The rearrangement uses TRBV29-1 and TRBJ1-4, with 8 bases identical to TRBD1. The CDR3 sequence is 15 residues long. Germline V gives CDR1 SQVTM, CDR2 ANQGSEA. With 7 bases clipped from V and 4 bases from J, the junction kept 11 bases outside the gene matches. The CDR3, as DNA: TGCAGCGCGAAAGGTCCCGGACAGGGTAATGAAAAACTGTTTTTT. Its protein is CSAKGPGQGNEKLFF.